Reported below is one T cell receptor (beta chain). The data were obtained in a study of cytomegalovirus exposure and HLA in healthy donors. Across the study: An early data release held 75 million to 100 million unique TCRs from HLA-typed donors.

All the people who gave samples were healthy bone marrow donors. The PCR employed 60 Vbeta primers together with 13 Jbeta primers. Clones were read by immunoSEQ multiplex PCR, and TCRdb kept only the in-frame ones, dropping some. The sample includes roughly 200,000 clones, roughly 10% of them seen just once. Trimming removed 5 bases at V and 0 bases at J, with 16 bases between. The germline CDR1 and CDR2 sequences are PRHDT and FYEKMQ (reference sequence). The CDR3 consists of 16 residues. This chain joins TRBV13 and TRBJ1-1; the D gene is possibly TRBD1 (6 bases). Specimen: PBMCs. The clonotype originates from a woman aged 25 to 45 in good health and CMV-seropositive. As DNA, the CDR3 is TGTGCCAGCAGCCACCGAACCGACAGGTTGAACACTGAAGCTTTCTTT. Amino acid sequence: CASSHRTDRLNTEAFF.